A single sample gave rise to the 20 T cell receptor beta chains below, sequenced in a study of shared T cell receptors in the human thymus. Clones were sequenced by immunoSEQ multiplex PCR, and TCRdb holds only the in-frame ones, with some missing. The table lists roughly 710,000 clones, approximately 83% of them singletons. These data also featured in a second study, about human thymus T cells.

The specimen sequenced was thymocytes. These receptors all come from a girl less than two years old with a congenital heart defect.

Here the CDR3 DNA reads TGTGCCACCAGCTCAGGCACTAATGAAAAACTGTTTTTT. Amino acid sequence: CATSSGTNEKLFF. The chain joins TRBV15 to TRBJ1-4; no reliable D call. CDR3 length: 13 residues. Between the trimmed V and J ends, which lost 5 bases and 2 bases, there was a span of 6 bases. Germline CDR1 and CDR2: LNHNV and YYDKDF (reference sequence).

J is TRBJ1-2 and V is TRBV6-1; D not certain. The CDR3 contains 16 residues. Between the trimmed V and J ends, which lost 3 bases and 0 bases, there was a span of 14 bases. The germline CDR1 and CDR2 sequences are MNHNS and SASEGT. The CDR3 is CASSEPSGLANYGYTF. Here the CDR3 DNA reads TGTGCCAGCAGTGAGCCTAGCGGGCTCGCTAACTATGGCTACACCTTC.

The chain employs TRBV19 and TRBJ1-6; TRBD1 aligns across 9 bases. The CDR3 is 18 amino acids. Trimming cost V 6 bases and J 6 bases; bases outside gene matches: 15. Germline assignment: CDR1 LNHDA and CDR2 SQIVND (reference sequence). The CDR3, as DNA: TGTGCCAGTAGCCATCGTCTTATCGACAGGGGGTTTAATTCACCCCTCCACTTT. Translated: CASSHRLIDRGFNSPLHF.

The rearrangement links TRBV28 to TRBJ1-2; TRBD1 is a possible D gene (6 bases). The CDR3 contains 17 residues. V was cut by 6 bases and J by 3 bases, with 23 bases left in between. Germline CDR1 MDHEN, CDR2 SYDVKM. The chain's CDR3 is CASSYPVNRDRDYGYTF. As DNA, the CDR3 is TGTGCCAGCAGCTACCCGGTGAACAGGGATCGGGACTATGGCTACACCTTC.

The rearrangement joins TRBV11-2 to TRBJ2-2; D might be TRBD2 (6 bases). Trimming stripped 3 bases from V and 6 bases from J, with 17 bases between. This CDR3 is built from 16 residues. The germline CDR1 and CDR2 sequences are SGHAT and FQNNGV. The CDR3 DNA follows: TGTGCCAGCAGCTTGGCCCCCCGACTAGAAGCCGGGGAGCTGTTTTTT. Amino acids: CASSLAPRLEAGELFF.

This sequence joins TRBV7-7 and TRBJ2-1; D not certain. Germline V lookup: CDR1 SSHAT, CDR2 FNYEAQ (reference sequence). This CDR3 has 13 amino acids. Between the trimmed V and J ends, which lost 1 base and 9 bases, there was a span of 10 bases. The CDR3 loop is CASSLDEVAEQFF. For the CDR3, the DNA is TGTGCCAGCAGCTTAGATGAGGTAGCTGAGCAGTTCTTC. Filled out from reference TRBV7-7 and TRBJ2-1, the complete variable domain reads GAGVSQSPRYKVTKRGQDVTLRCDPISSHATLYWYQQALGQGPEFLTYFNYEAQPDKSGLPSDRFSAERPEGSISTLTIQRTEQRDSAMYRCASSLDEVAEQFFGPGTRLTVL.

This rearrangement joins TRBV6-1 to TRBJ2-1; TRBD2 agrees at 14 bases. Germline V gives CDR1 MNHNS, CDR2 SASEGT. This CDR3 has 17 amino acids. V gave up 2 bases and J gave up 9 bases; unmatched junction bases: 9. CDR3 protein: CASSERGLAGALGEQFF. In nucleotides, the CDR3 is TGTGCCAGCAGTGAAAGGGGACTAGCGGGGGCCTTGGGTGAGCAGTTCTTC.

The DNA of the CDR3 is TGCGCCAGCAGCCAACCGGGGGTGCCAACCTACGAGCAGTACTTC. It specifies CASSQPGVPTYEQYF. The V and J genes are TRBV4-1 and TRBJ2-7; D may be TRBD2 (6 bases). Germline CDR1 and CDR2: MGHRA and YSYEKL. This CDR3 is built from 15 residues. Trimming removed 2 bases at V and 2 bases at J, with 13 bases between.

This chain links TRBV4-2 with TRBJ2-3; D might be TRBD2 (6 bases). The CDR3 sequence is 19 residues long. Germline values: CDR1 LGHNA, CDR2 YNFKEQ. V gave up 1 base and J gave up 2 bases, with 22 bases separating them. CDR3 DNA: TGTGCCAGCAGCCAAGCGCGGGCTCCCCGTGGGCGGGACACAGATACGCAGTATTTT. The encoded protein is CASSQARAPRGRDTDTQYF.

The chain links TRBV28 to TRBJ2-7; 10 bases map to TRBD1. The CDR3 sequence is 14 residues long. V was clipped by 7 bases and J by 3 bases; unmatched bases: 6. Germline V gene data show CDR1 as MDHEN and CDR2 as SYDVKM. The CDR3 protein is CASIKTGGIYEQYF. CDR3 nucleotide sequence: TGTGCCAGCATTAAGACAGGGGGCATCTACGAGCAGTACTTC.

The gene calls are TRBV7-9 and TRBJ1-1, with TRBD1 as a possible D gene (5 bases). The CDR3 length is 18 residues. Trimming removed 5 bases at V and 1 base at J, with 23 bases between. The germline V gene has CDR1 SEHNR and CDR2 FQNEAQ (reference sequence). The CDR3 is CASSHKNAPRVTNTEAFF. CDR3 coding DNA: TGTGCCAGCAGCCATAAGAACGCTCCCAGGGTTACGAACACTGAAGCTTTCTTT.

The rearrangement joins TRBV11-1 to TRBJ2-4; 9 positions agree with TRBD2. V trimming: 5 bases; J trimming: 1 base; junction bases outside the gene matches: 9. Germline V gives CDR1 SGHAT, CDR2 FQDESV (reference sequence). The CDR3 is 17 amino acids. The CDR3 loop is CASSPLGSGGAKNIQYF. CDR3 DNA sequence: TGTGCCAGCAGCCCCCTCGGGAGCGGGGGGGCCAAAAACATTCAGTACTTC.

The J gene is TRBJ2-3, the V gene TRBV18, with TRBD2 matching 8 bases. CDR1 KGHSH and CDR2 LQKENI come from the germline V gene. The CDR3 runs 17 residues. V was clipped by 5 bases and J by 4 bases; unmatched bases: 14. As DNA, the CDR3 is TGTGCCAGCTCATCCCAAAGACTAGCGTGGCCAGCAGATACGCAGTATTTT. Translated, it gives CASSSQRLAWPADTQYF. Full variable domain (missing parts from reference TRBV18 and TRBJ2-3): NAGVMQNPRHLVRRRGQEARLRCSPMKGHSHVYWYRQLPEEGLKFMVYLQKENIIDESGMPKERFSAEFPKEGPSILRIQQVVRGDSAAYFCASSSQRLAWPADTQYFGPGTRLTVL.

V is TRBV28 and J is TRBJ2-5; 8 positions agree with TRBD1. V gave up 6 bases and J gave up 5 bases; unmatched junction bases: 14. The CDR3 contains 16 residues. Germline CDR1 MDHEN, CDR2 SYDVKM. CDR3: CASSYRLRQGRETQYF. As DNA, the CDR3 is TGTGCCAGCAGCTACAGACTCCGACAGGGGCGTGAGACCCAGTACTTC.

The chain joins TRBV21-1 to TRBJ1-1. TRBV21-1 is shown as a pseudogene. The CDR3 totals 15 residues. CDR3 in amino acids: CASSARTGMNTEAFF. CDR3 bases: TGTGCCAGCAGCGCGCGGACGGGAATGAACACTGAAGCTTTCTTT.

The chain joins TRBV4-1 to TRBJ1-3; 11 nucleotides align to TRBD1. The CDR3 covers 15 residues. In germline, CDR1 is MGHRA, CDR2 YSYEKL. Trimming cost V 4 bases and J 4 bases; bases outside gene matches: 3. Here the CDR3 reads CASSRDRGWGNTIYF. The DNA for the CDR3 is TGCGCCAGCAGCCGGGACAGGGGGTGGGGAAACACCATATATTTT.

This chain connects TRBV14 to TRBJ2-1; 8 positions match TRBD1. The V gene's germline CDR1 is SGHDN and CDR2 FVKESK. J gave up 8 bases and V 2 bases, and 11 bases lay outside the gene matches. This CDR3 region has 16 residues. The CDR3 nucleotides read TGTGCCAGCAGCCAATGGCGGACAGGGTTTGTCGATGAGCAGTTCTTC. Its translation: CASSQWRTGFVDEQFF.

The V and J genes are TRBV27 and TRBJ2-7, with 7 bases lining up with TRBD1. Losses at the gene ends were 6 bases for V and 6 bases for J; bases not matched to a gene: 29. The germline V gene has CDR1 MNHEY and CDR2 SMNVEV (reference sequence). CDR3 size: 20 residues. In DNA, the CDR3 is TGTGCCAGCAGCCCTATTACAGGGGCCCACGATCCCAGGTTTGAGAGCGAGCAGTACTTC. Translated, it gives CASSPITGAHDPRFESEQYF.

This CDR3 is CASSKTSGGDLPTYNEQFF. For the CDR3, the DNA is TGTGCCAGCAGTAAGACTAGCGGGGGGGATCTCCCCACCTACAATGAGCAGTTCTTC. The chain combines TRBV27 with TRBJ2-1; 14 nucleotides align to TRBD2. The CDR3 is 19 amino acids. Germline-derived CDR1 and CDR2 are MNHEY and SMNVEV (reference sequence). J lost 2 bases, V lost 5 bases, and 11 bases had no gene match.

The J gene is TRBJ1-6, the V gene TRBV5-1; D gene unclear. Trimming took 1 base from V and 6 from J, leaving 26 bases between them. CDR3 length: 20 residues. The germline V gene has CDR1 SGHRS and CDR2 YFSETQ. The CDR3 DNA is TGCGCCAGCAGCTTGTCCGGGCGGGCTGAAGAACCCTCCCGTAATTCACCCCTCCACTTT. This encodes CASSLSGRAEEPSRNSPLHF.